This passage covers 5 T cell receptor beta chains from one sample sequenced in a study of T cell changes during pregnancy in multiple sclerosis. The table came from immunoSEQ multiplex PCR; TCRdb's copy has only in-frame clones and leaves some out. The data show 35,000 or so clones, just over 90% seen once. This material consisted of CD4+ T cells from peripheral blood mononuclear cells, taken in the first trimester of pregnancy. The origin of the receptors is a female donor with multiple sclerosis, enrolled in a pregnancy study.

The chain has TRBV7-2 and TRBJ1-1; a weak D match, TRBD1 (5 bases). This CDR3 has 13 residues. The germline CDR1 and CDR2 sequences are SGHTA and FQGNSA. Trimming stripped 1 base from V and 9 bases from J, with 12 bases between. CDR3 in DNA: TGTGCCAGCAGCTTAGACCTCCGGACACAAGCTTTCTTT. Its translation: CASSLDLRTQAFF.

The chain links TRBV2 to TRBJ1-5, with 10 bases matching TRBD1. With 6 bases clipped from V and 6 bases from J, the junction kept 8 bases outside the gene matches. CDR3 length equals 15 residues. CDR1 is SNHLY, CDR2 FYNNEI, per germline. The CDR3: CASSLDRGRVQPQHF. The CDR3 DNA reads TGTGCCAGCAGCTTAGACAGGGGGCGGGTTCAGCCCCAGCATTTT.

V and J are TRBV7-8 and TRBJ2-3; D gene ambiguous. Germline CDR1 is SGHVS and CDR2 is FQNEAQ. This CDR3 contains 13 residues. Trimming left V 5 bases short and J 6 bases short, with 12 bases between. CDR3 bases: TGTGCCAGCAGCATTCAAATCCGGGATACGCAGTATTTT. Its translation: CASSIQIRDTQYF.

The CDR3: CASSRDRVFTDTQYF. CDR3 coding DNA: TGTGCCAGCAGCCGGGACAGGGTCTTCACAGATACGCAGTATTTT. The chain uses TRBV5-4 and TRBJ2-3; 9 bases agree with TRBD1. The CDR3 length is 15 residues. The ends lost 4 bases at V and 2 bases at J; junction bases unmatched: 5. Per germline, CDR1 SGHNT and CDR2 YYREEE (reference sequence). Supplemented by reference TRBV5-4 and TRBJ2-3, the full variable domain reads ETGVTQSPTHLIKTRGQQVTLRCSSQSGHNTVSWYQQALGQGPQFIFQYYREEENGRGNFPPRFSGLQFPNYSSELNVNALELDDSALYLCASSRDRVFTDTQYFGPGTRLTVL.

The chain couples TRBV11-2 to TRBJ2-1; 8 bases map to TRBD2. The CDR3 is 15 residues long. Unmatched junction bases numbered 2, after V lost 2 bases and J lost 2 bases. Per the germline V gene, CDR1 is SGHAT and CDR2 is FQNNGV. The DNA for the CDR3 is TGTGCCAGCAGCTTATCTAGCGGGCCCTACAATGAGCAGTTCTTC. Its translation: CASSLSSGPYNEQFF.